The clone carrying this T cell receptor beta chain appeared many times. These data are taken from a study of T cells in Graves' hyperthyroidism and ophthalmopathy. Study overall: Peripheral blood was collected at initial diagnosis, before any treatment.

CDR1 is DFQATT, CDR2 SNEGSKA, per germline (reference sequence). Unmatched junction bases numbered 8, after V lost 2 bases and J lost 0 bases. This CDR3 region has 16 residues. RNA transcripts gave rise to amplified TCR beta CDR3 regions. HTBI primers were the set used in a first-round RT-PCR of the TCR CDR3. TCRdb called the multiplex PCR reads again in MiXCR, with one record for every CDR3 protein. The sample lists 450,000 to 550,000 distinct CDR3 sequences, roughly 25% occurring once. Sequencing was carried out using blood. The TCR was taken from a woman aged 25 to 39 with Graves' ophthalmopathy. The J gene is TRBJ2-7, the V gene TRBV20-1, with TRBD1 identical over 9 bases. CDR3 DNA sequence: TGCAGTGCTAGAAGAACAGGGGGCCTAAGCTCCTACGAGCAGTACTTC. Its translation is CSARRTGGLSSYEQYF.